This T cell receptor (beta chain) was captured in a study of beta chain features in type 1 diabetes. Turning to this clone: What it recognizes is unknown.

Study-wide results and caveats: TCRB rearrangement may or may not be influenced by HLA type; here this remained unresolved.

The sequenced template was cDNA made from the entire isolated RNA. Libraries were prepared by immunoSEQ multiplex PCR; TCRdb keeps only in-frame clonotypes and omits some of them. The repertoire includes about 900,000 clones, about 17% of them detected once, and around 0.02% sits in the top ten. Sequencing was performed on naive CD4+ T cells from blood. The TCR was taken from a woman in her late teens or twenties in good health.

CDR3 sequence (DNA): TGTGCCAGCAGCGGTATGACAGGGGCCGATGAGCAGTTCTTC. It yields the protein CASSGMTGADEQFF. This sequence joins TRBV11-2 and TRBJ2-1; 8 bases are a match to TRBD1. Trimming at V came to 5 bases and at J to 8 bases, leaving 8 bases not matched to a gene. This CDR3 region has 14 residues. Germline-derived CDR1 and CDR2 are SGHAT and FQNNGV. The entire variable domain, with the rest obtained from reference TRBV11-2 and TRBJ2-1, is as follows: EAGVAQSPRYKIIEKRQSVAFWCNPISGHATLYWYQQILGQGPKLLIQFQNNGVVDDSQLPKDRFSAERLKGVDSTLKIQPAKLEDSAVYLCASSGMTGADEQFFGPGTRLTVL.